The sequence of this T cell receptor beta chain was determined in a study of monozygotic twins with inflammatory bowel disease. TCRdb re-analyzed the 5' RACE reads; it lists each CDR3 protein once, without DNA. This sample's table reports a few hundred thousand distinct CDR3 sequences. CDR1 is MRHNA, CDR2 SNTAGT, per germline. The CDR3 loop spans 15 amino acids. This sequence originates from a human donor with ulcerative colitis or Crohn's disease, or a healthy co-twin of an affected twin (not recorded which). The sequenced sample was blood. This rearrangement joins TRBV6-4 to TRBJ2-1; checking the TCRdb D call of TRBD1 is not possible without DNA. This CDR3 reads CASSPSWSSYNEQFF.